The 14 T cell receptor beta chains in this list originate from one sample, sequenced in a study of T cell repertoires in cytomegalovirus infection. Antigens of these TCRs are unknown. TCRdb processed the reads anew with MiXCR; each CDR3 protein has one entry. Seen here are fewer than 900,000 distinct CDR3 sequences, 29% observed once, and the top ten hold around 13%. The source material was cultured CD8+ T cells from PBMCs, sampled from culture after CMV antigen stimulation. Source of these receptors: a human donor in good health (CMV status not recorded). Some clones in this sample may be carry-over from other donors' samples.

The chain is built from TRBV28 and TRBJ1-4; D is ambiguous. The germline V and J ends were trimmed by 2 bases and 0 bases, with 10 bases remaining between them. Germline assignment: CDR1 MDHEN and CDR2 SYDVKM. CDR3 length equals 16 residues. CDR3 region: CASSLIPGATNEKLFF. Here the CDR3 DNA reads TGTGCCAGCAGTTTAATCCCCGGGGCAACTAATGAAAAACTGTTTTTT.

This clonotype showed up many times. The chain links TRBV4-3 to TRBJ2-5; 7 bases are a match to TRBD1. The germline CDR1 and CDR2 sequences are LGHNA and YSLEER. V was pared by 0 bases and J by 5 bases, with 6 bases of the junction left unmatched. The CDR3 extends over 15 amino acids. The CDR3 loop is CASSQDGTVGETQYF. CDR3 in DNA: TGCGCCAGCAGCCAAGATGGGACAGTGGGGGAGACCCAGTACTTC.

This chain connects TRBV20-1 to TRBJ2-7, with 8 bases aligning to TRBD1. This CDR3 contains 14 residues. From germline, CDR1 is DFQATT and CDR2 SNEGSKA (reference sequence). The J segment lost 6 bases and the V segment lost 6 bases, leaving 13 bases of the junction unmatched. The CDR3 is CSADPGGPLSEQYV. Written as DNA, the CDR3 is TGCAGTGCGGACCCAGGGGGCCCGCTTTCCGAGCAGTACGTC.

At least ten counts were recorded for this clonotype. This chain uses TRBV7-6 with TRBJ1-6, with D perhaps TRBD1 (5 bases). The germline V and J ends were trimmed by 5 bases and 9 bases, with 17 bases remaining between them. The germline V gene encodes CDR1 SGHVS and CDR2 FNYEAQ. There are 15 residues in the CDR3. The CDR3 spells CASSGGPQGGSPLHF. Written as DNA, the CDR3 is TGTGCCAGCAGCGGAGGACCCCAGGGCGGTTCACCCCTCCACTTT. The variable domain in full, completed from reference TRBV7-6 and TRBJ1-6, reads GAGVSQSPRYKVTKRGQDVALRCDPISGHVSLYWYRQALGQGPEFLTYFNYEAQQDKSGLPNDRFSAERPEGSISTLTIQRTEQRDSAMYRCASSGGPQGGSPLHFGNGTRLTVT.

This clonotype was detected only a few times. The chain carries TRBV5-1 and TRBJ2-7; 10 bases match TRBD2. With 0 bases clipped from V and 7 bases from J, the junction kept 7 bases outside the gene matches. Per the germline V gene, CDR1 is SGHRS and CDR2 is YFSETQ. The CDR3 runs to 15 residues. In nucleotides, the CDR3 is TGCGCCAGCAGCTTGGCCGGAGCGGGGGGGAATGAGCAGTACTTC. Amino acids: CASSLAGAGGNEQYF.

The table lists this clonotype with many counts. The chain links TRBV12-3 or TRBV12-4 to TRBJ1-4; no clear D gene. V lost 2 bases, J lost 2 bases, and 0 bases lay in between. This CDR3 is 12 amino acids long. CDR3 region: CASSLTNEKLFF. The CDR3 DNA follows: TGTGCCAGCAGTTTAACTAATGAAAAACTGTTTTTT.

This chain connects TRBV28 to TRBJ2-1; D remains ambiguous. Trimming cost V 7 bases and J 8 bases, with 12 bases left between them. In germline, CDR1 is MDHEN, CDR2 SYDVKM. This CDR3 has 12 amino acids. The DNA of the CDR3 is TGTGCCAGCAAACAAGGCCTTGATGAGCAGTTCTTC. It yields the protein CASKQGLDEQFF.

This chain connects TRBV11-1 to TRBJ2-1, with 10 bases lining up with TRBD1. The CDR3 sequence is 14 residues long. Germline V gene sequence: CDR1 SGHAT, CDR2 FQDESV (reference sequence). J gave up 11 bases and V 5 bases, and 9 bases lay outside the gene matches. CDR3 amino acids: CASSAGQGGYQQFF. DNA of the CDR3: TGTGCCAGCAGCGCCGGACAGGGGGGATATCAGCAGTTCTTC.

The V gene is TRBV20-1, the J gene TRBJ2-7; D gene uncertain. Germline V gene data show CDR1 as DFQATT and CDR2 as SNEGSKA (reference sequence). The CDR3 length is 13 residues. Between the trimmed V and J ends, which lost 3 bases and 5 bases, there was a span of 14 bases. The CDR3 DNA reads as TGCAGTGCTAGTTATAGACCCTGGGACGAGCAGTACTTC. The encoded protein is CSASYRPWDEQYF.

This clonotype is a singleton in its sample. A much larger clone is a single base away; this may be a read error. The V gene is TRBV6-6, the J gene TRBJ2-7; the match to TRBD2 covers 12 bases. The CDR3 is made up of 15 amino acids. V was pared by 5 bases and J by 6 bases, with 8 bases of the junction left unmatched. Germline CDR1 is MNHNY and CDR2 is SVGAGI (reference sequence). The CDR3 nucleotides are TGTGCCAGCAGTCTGCTAGCGGGGGGGCCCTGCGAGCAGTACTTC. Translated: CASSLLAGGPCEQYF.

The chain has TRBV6-1 and TRBJ1-1, with unresolved D. This CDR3 is built from 15 residues. The germline V gene has CDR1 MNHNS and CDR2 SASEGT. V was trimmed by 4 bases and J by 6 bases, leaving 18 bases between them. In DNA form, the CDR3 reads TGTGCCAGCAGTGTTTGGGAGGGCCGGGTTCCTGAAGCTTTCTTT. It specifies CASSVWEGRVPEAFF.

This clonotype was seen a handful of times. The genes are TRBV7-4 and TRBJ1-3; D might be TRBD1 (5 bases). The CDR3 has 14 amino acids. V shed 6 bases and J shed 1 base, with 10 bases lying between them. Germline assignment: CDR1 SGHVT and CDR2 SQSDAQ. This chain's CDR3 is CASRDRHSGNTIYF. The CDR3 DNA sequence: TGTGCCAGCAGAGACAGACATTCTGGAAACACCATATATTTT.

This clonotype was recorded a few times. V usage is TRBV27 and J usage is TRBJ1-6, with 7 positions matching TRBD1. This CDR3 has 15 amino acids. Germline trimming cut 0 bases from V and 6 bases from J; bases unmatched to any gene: 2. Germline CDR1 is MNHEY and CDR2 is SMNVEV (reference sequence). CDR3 region: CASSLSTGLNSPLHF. Written as DNA, the CDR3 is TGTGCCAGCAGTTTATCGACAGGGCTTAATTCACCCCTCCACTTT.

This clonotype has more than one count but fewer than ten. This rearrangement joins TRBV6-2 or TRBV6-3 to TRBJ1-1; D call uncertain. Trimming shortened V by 2 bases and J by 3 bases, and 10 bases separated the two germline ends. Germline V CDR1 and CDR2: MNHEY, SVGEGT. The CDR3 loop spans 14 amino acids. CDR3 sequence (DNA): TGTGCCAGCAGTTACGAAGGGTGGGACACTGAAGCTTTCTTT. Its translation: CASSYEGWDTEAFF.